Below are 20 T cell receptor beta chains sequenced from a single sample in a study of OX40 agonist ivuxolimab in advanced cancers. Only in-frame clones appear in the TCRdb table, and some are missing; sequencing was by immunoSEQ multiplex PCR. The sample carries more than 20,000 clones, 85% recorded once. The material sequenced was CD4+ or CD8+ T cells sorted from blood, taken in a trial of the OX40 agonist ivuxolimab. The receptors were sampled from an adult with an advanced solid tumor such as melanoma, head and neck, liver or kidney cancer.

In this sample, this clone turned up once. V is TRBV11-2 and J is TRBJ2-3; weak D call: TRBD2 (6 bases). V lost 0 bases, J lost 1 base, and 8 bases lay in between. This CDR3 is built from 15 residues. Germline CDR1 and CDR2: SGHAT and FQNNGV. DNA for the CDR3: TGTGCCAGCAGCTTAGATACGGGAGGCACAGATACGCAGTATTTT. Its protein product is CASSLDTGGTDTQYF.

The genes are TRBV7-9 and TRBJ2-7; D is tentatively TRBD1 or TRBD2 (5 bases each). Germline CDR1 reads SEHNR; CDR2 reads FQNEAQ (reference sequence). Trimming shortened V by 5 bases and J by 3 bases, and 11 bases separated the two germline ends. The length of the CDR3 is 13 residues. The CDR3 DNA reads as TGTGCCAGCAGCCTAGGGGACGGCTACGAGCAGTACTTC. This sequence encodes CASSLGDGYEQYF. The whole variable domain, remainder taken from reference TRBV7-9 and TRBJ2-7, is DTGVSQNPRHKITKRGQNVTFRCDPISEHNRLYWYRQTLGQGPEFLTYFQNEAQLEKSRLLSDRFSAERPKGSFSTLEIQRTEQGDSAMYLCASSLGDGYEQYFGPGTRLTVT.

The CDR3 protein is CASSALPGQNNQPQHF. The DNA for the CDR3 is TGTGCCAGCAGCGCCCTTCCGGGACAGAATAATCAGCCCCAGCATTTT. V is TRBV9 and J is TRBJ1-5; TRBD1 agrees at 7 bases. There are 16 residues in the CDR3. The ends lost 3 bases at V and 4 bases at J; junction bases unmatched: 10. Germline CDR1 and CDR2: SGDLS and YYNGEE.

The chain has TRBV6-6 and TRBJ2-7; D is tentatively TRBD1 or TRBD2 (5 bases each). Trimming shortened V by 4 bases and J by 4 bases, and 11 bases separated the two germline ends. Germline V gives CDR1 MNHNY, CDR2 SVGAGI (reference sequence). This CDR3 comprises 13 residues. CDR3 sequence (DNA): TGTGCCAGCAGTTTGGGGCCGGGGTACGAGCAGTACTTC. Residues: CASSLGPGYEQYF.

The chain recombines TRBV6-1 with TRBJ2-1; D is ambiguous. Germline V gives CDR1 MNHNS, CDR2 SASEGT. CDR3 length: 14 residues. V lost 0 bases to trimming and J lost 4 bases, with 7 bases between them. CDR3 in DNA: TGTGCCAGCAGTGAAGCGCTGACGTACAATGAGCAGTTCTTC. It translates to CASSEALTYNEQFF.

The chain has TRBV19 and TRBJ1-2; possibly TRBD1 for D (6 bases). Per the germline V gene, CDR1 is LNHDA and CDR2 is SQIVND (reference sequence). The CDR3 is 13 amino acids. Trimming pared 2 bases from V and 6 bases from J, leaving 10 bases between. The CDR3 region has the DNA TGTGCCAGTAGTATACGGACAGCGGATGGCTACACCTTC. This translates into CASSIRTADGYTF.

The chain couples TRBV5-1 to TRBJ1-1, with D possibly TRBD1 on 6 matching bases. Germline V gene lookup returns CDR1 SGHRS and CDR2 YFSETQ. The CDR3 sequence is 14 residues long. The germline V and J ends were trimmed by 2 bases and 5 bases, with 13 bases remaining between them. The CDR3 sequence: CASSFTGRDTEAFF. The CDR3 DNA sequence: TGCGCCAGCAGCTTCACAGGGAGGGATACTGAAGCTTTCTTT.

V is TRBV7-3 and J is TRBJ1-2; no definite D call. Germline V CDR1 and CDR2: SGHTA, FQGTGA. V gave up 5 bases and J gave up 6 bases, with 19 bases separating them. This CDR3 has 15 residues. CDR3 DNA sequence: TGTGCCAGCAGCCCGAACCGAGGAGGGAAGGATGGCTACACCTTC. Protein sequence: CASSPNRGGKDGYTF.

This rearrangement joins TRBV4-3 to TRBJ2-6; 7 bases line up with TRBD2. Germline CDR1 and CDR2: LGHNA and YSLEER. Trimming took 2 bases from V and 2 from J; bases not matched to a gene: 6. The CDR3 extends over 17 amino acids. The CDR3 DNA sequence: TGCGCCAGCAGCCAAAATTGGGCGGGGGCTGGGGCCAACGTCCTGACTTTC. Protein product: CASSQNWAGAGANVLTF.

The chain uses TRBV25-1 and TRBJ1-1, with TRBD1 matching 9 bases. This CDR3 has 18 amino acids. J gave up 0 bases and V 3 bases, and 11 bases lay outside the gene matches. Germline lookup yields CDR1 MGHDK and CDR2 SYGVNS. Here the CDR3 DNA reads TGTGCCAGCAGTGATCTAACAGGGGGCCCCAAAATGAACACTGAAGCTTTCTTT. As protein: CASSDLTGGPKMNTEAFF.

The chain has TRBV5-1 and TRBJ2-1; 11 bases fit TRBD2. CDR1 and CDR2 from the germline V gene are SGHRS and YFSETQ. The CDR3 is 15 amino acids. Trimming at V came to 6 bases and at J to 8 bases, leaving 10 bases not matched to a gene. The CDR3 region is CASTRSGRGDDEQFF. The CDR3 coding sequence is TGCGCCAGCACGCGTAGCGGGAGGGGAGACGATGAGCAGTTCTTC.

The chain carries TRBV27 and TRBJ2-2; 12 positions agree with TRBD2. Germline V gene data show CDR1 as MNHEY and CDR2 as SMNVEV (reference sequence). This CDR3 spans 16 amino acids. Losses at the gene ends were 6 bases for V and 7 bases for J; bases not matched to a gene: 9. The CDR3: CASRRLAGDKNGELFF. The CDR3 nucleotides are TGTGCCAGCAGGCGACTAGCGGGAGATAAGAACGGGGAGCTGTTTTTT.

The V and J genes are TRBV29-1 and TRBJ1-5; TRBD1 is a possible D gene (5 bases). Germline CDR1 and CDR2: SQVTM and ANQGSEA. The germline V and J ends were trimmed by 3 bases and 5 bases, with 11 bases remaining between them. This CDR3 comprises 13 residues. Written as DNA, the CDR3 is TGCAGCGTTGACGTGGGGGGAGATCAGCCCCAGCATTTT. Encoded protein: CSVDVGGDQPQHF.

V and J are TRBV27 and TRBJ1-1, with TRBD1 matching over 7 bases. Germline values: CDR1 MNHEY, CDR2 SMNVEV (reference sequence). The V gene end was trimmed by 5 bases and the J gene end by 1 base; junction bases not matched to a gene: 4. The CDR3 is 14 amino acids. CDR3 DNA: TGTGCCAGCAGTAGGACAGGTGAGAACACTGAAGCTTTCTTT. It translates to CASSRTGENTEAFF.

The rearrangement links TRBV6-5 to TRBJ1-1, with D perhaps TRBD1 (6 bases). Germline V gene data show CDR1 as MNHEY and CDR2 as SVGAGI. The CDR3 consists of 14 residues. V was trimmed by 7 bases and J by 4 bases, leaving 16 bases between them. CDR3: CASIGQPRATEAFF. For the CDR3, the DNA is TGTGCCAGCATCGGACAGCCGAGAGCCACTGAAGCTTTCTTT.

The genes are TRBV7-9 and TRBJ1-4; 7 positions match TRBD1. J gave up 6 bases and V 3 bases, and 4 bases lay outside the gene matches. This CDR3 contains 14 residues. Per the germline V gene, CDR1 is SEHNR and CDR2 is FQNEAQ (reference sequence). The CDR3 coding sequence is TGTGCCAGCAGCTTCCAGGGGGGGGATGAAAAACTGTTTTTT. Protein product: CASSFQGGDEKLFF.

The V call is TRBV7-2, the J call TRBJ1-1, with TRBD1 as a possible D gene (6 bases). Germline assignment: CDR1 SGHTA and CDR2 FQGNSA. CDR3 length equals 14 residues. V was cut by 5 bases and J by 0 bases, with 10 bases left in between. The CDR3 DNA reads as TGTGCCAGCAGCCCGGACAGCATGAACACTGAAGCTTTCTTT. This encodes CASSPDSMNTEAFF. The entire variable domain, with the rest obtained from reference TRBV7-2 and TRBJ1-1, is as follows: GAGVSQSPSNKVTEKGKDVELRCDPISGHTALYWYRQSLGQGLEFLIYFQGNSAPDKSGLPSDRFSAERTGGSVSTLTIQRTQQEDSAVYLCASSPDSMNTEAFFGQGTRLTVV.

The chain combines TRBV5-6 with TRBJ2-6; D unresolved. CDR3 length equals 14 residues. The germline CDR1 and CDR2 sequences are SGHDT and YYEEEE. Trimming cost V 0 bases and J 2 bases, with 3 bases left between them. The CDR3 sequence: CASSLGAGANVLTF. DNA of the CDR3: TGTGCCAGCAGCTTGGGGGCTGGGGCCAACGTCCTGACTTTC.

The V call is TRBV21-1, the J call TRBJ1-1; no check of the table's D call, TRBD1, against the DNA was made. TRBV21-1 is recorded as a pseudogene. The CDR3 sequence is 17 residues long. CDR3 DNA sequence: TGTGCCAGCAGCAAAGATAGAGACAGGCGATCGAACACTGAAGCTTTCTTT. Translating it yields CASSKDRDRRSNTEAFF.

V gene TRBV2 combines with J gene TRBJ2-7, with D perhaps TRBD2 (6 bases). V dropped 1 base and J dropped 5 bases, with 15 bases sitting between them. The CDR3 covers 15 residues. Looked up from germline, CDR1 is SNHLY and CDR2 is FYNNEI. The CDR3 is CASSEEGTPTDEQYF. The CDR3 DNA reads as TGTGCCAGCAGTGAAGAAGGGACTCCCACTGACGAGCAGTACTTC.